This TCR beta chain was captured by sequencing in a study of T cells in Graves' hyperthyroidism and ophthalmopathy. What was amplified from RNA transcripts were TCR beta CDR3 regions. The TCR CDR3 was amplified in a first-round RT-PCR using the HTBI primer set. TCRdb ran MiXCR on the multiplex PCR reads and lists one entry per CDR3 protein. The repertoire holds approximately 640,000 distinct CDR3 sequences, roughly 15% seen once, with 3.5% to 4% in the top ten. Thyroid ultrasound and orbital computed tomography, with clinical symptoms and serum thyroxine and TRAb, informed diagnoses. Fresh 10 ml peripheral blood yielded PBMCs. V gave up 4 bases and J gave up 0 bases, with 11 bases separating them. This CDR3 is 15 amino acids long. The V gene's germline CDR1 is SGHRS and CDR2 YFSETQ. There are many counts of this clonotype.

The rearrangement joins TRBV5-1 to TRBJ2-1; weak D call: TRBD1 (6 bases). The source is a woman in her twenties or thirties with Graves' hyperthyroidism. The source material was blood. CDR3 amino acids: CASSRQESSYNEQFF. DNA of the CDR3: TGCGCCAGCAGCCGACAGGAAAGCTCCTACAATGAGCAGTTCTTC.